The source of this T cell receptor (beta chain) is a study of T cells in Graves' hyperthyroidism and ophthalmopathy. Researchers took RNA transcripts and amplified the TCR beta CDR3 regions from them. First-round RT-PCR with HTBI primers amplified the TCR CDR3 region. TCRdb re-called the multiplex PCR reads with MiXCR, one entry per CDR3 protein. This sample carries about 410,000 distinct CDR3 sequences, 14% of them seen once, and the ten largest clones take 20%. Diagnoses used clinical symptoms, serum thyroxine and TRAb, thyroid ultrasound and orbital computed tomography. CDR3 size: 18 residues. Trimming stripped 4 bases from V and 2 bases from J, with 22 bases between. CDR1 and CDR2 (germline): LGHNA, YNFKEQ. This clonotype was counted at least ten times. Its target is unknown. Study findings and constraints: Using 13 V-J features, a model discriminated ophthalmopathy from stable hyperthyroidism. Among clonotypes expanded in thyroid above 0.001, most were also found in blood.

Specimen: blood. The rearrangement joins TRBV4-2 to TRBJ2-3, with no clear D. This clonotype originated in a woman aged 25 to 39 with Graves' ophthalmopathy. The CDR3 DNA reads TGTGCCAGCAGCCCGAATCCCTTCTCAGGTGGGCTCACAGATACGCAGTATTTT. Translation: CASSPNPFSGGLTDTQYF.